What follows describes a single TCR beta chain. The CDR3 covers 17 residues. CDR1 and CDR2 (germline): SGHTA, FQGNSA. V gave up 4 bases and J gave up 3 bases; unmatched junction bases: 10. Seattle cases were enrolled at active infection and followed longitudinally. The entry originates in a study of blood T cell repertoires in COVID-19. Study overall: T cells, B-cell-depleted T cells, or PBMCs supplied cDNA or gDNA.

In the original workflow: Estimation of nucleated cell counts was performed using reference gene primer amplification. Data came from immunoSEQ multiplex PCR; TCRdb stores just in-frame clones and leaves some out. The V and J calls and the clone size are those of that table, but D and trimming were determined from the DNA. In the table there are about 370,000 clones, roughly nine tenths of which are singletons. The specimen sequenced was peripheral blood. This TCR was recovered from a woman younger than 45 with COVID-19, enrolled during active disease. The gene calls are TRBV7-2 and TRBJ2-5, with 11 nucleotides matching TRBD2. The CDR3 reads CASSSEFGTSGKETQYF. CDR3 DNA sequence: TGTGCCAGCAGCTCGGAATTTGGGACTAGCGGAAAAGAGACCCAGTACTTC.